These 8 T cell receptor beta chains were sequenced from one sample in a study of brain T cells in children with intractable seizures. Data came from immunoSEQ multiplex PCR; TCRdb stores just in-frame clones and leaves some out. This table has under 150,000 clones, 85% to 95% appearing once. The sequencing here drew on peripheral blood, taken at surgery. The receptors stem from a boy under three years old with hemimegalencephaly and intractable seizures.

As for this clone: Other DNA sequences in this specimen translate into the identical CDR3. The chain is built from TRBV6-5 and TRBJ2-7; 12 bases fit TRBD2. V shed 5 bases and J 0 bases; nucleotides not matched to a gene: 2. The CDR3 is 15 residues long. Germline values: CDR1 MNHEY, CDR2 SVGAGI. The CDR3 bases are TGTGCCAGCAGTCCGACTAGCGGGAGCTCCTACGAGCAGTACTTC. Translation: CASSPTSGSSYEQYF.

The CDR3 DNA follows: TGTGCCAGCAGTTACTCGACAAACTATGGCTACACCTTC. Its translation is CASSYSTNYGYTF. The chain carries TRBV6-6 and TRBJ1-2, with D unresolved. The germline V gene encodes CDR1 MNHNY and CDR2 SVGAGI (reference sequence). Trimming pared 0 bases from V and 2 bases from J, leaving 4 bases between. The CDR3 covers 13 residues.

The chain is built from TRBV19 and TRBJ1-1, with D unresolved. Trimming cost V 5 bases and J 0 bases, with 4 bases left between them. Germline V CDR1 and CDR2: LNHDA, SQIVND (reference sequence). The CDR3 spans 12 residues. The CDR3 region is CASSHLNTEAFF. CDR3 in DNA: TGTGCCAGTAGTCACTTGAACACTGAAGCTTTCTTT.

The CDR3 DNA reads TGTGCCAGCAGCTTAAGGCCCCTCTCCTACAATGAGCAGTTCTTC. It encodes CASSLRPLSYNEQFF. This rearrangement joins TRBV7-3 to TRBJ2-1; unclear D gene. Germline loops: CDR1 SGHTA, CDR2 FQGTGA. Trimming took off 1 base at V and 0 bases at J, with 7 bases between the two ends. This CDR3 has 15 residues.

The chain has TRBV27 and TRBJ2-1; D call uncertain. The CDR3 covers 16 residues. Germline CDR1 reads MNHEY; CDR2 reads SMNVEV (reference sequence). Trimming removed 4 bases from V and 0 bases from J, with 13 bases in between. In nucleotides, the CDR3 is TGTGCCAGCAGTTCTCCCTTCGAGAGCTCCTACAATGAGCAGTTCTTC. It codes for CASSSPFESSYNEQFF.

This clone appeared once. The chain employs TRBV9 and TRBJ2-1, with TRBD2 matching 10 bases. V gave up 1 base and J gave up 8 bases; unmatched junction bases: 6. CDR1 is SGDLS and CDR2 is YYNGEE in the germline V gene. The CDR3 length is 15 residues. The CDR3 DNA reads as TGTGCCAGCAGCGTAACTAGCGGGACCTGGGATGAGCAGTTCTTC. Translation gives CASSVTSGTWDEQFF.

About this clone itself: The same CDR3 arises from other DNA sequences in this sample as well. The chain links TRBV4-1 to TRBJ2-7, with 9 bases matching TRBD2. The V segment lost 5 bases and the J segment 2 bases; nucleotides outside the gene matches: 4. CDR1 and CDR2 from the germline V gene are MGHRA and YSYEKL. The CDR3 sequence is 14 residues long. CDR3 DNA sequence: TGCGCCAGCAGCTTCCTAGCGGGACCCTACGAGCAGTACTTC. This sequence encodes CASSFLAGPYEQYF.

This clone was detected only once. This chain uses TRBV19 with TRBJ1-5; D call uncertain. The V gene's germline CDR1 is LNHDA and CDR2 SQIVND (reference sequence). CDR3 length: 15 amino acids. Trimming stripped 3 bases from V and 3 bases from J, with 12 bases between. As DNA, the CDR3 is TGTGCCAGTAGTATTAGGCAGGTCTTCAATCAGCCCCAGCATTTT. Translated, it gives CASSIRQVFNQPQHF.